Each of the 9 T cell receptor beta chains below was sequenced from the same sample in a study of cytomegalovirus exposure and HLA in healthy donors (TCRdb year 2017). The protocol used for the library was the immunoSEQ multiplex PCR assay. For the multiplex PCR, a mixture combining 60 forward primers for TCR Vbeta segments and 13 reverse primers for TCR Jbeta segments was used. TCRdb obtained this table from immuneACCESS and retained in-frame rearrangements with V and J assigned. These tables miss some clones; where compared with another copy, unresolved V genes account for less than half of the shortfall, and the remainder is unexplained. The sample contains approximately 160,000 clones, around 80% of them found a single time. Approximately 6.8% of the sample lies in the top ten. Source material: PBMCs. The source is a man aged 30 to 39 in good health and CMV-seropositive.

V gene TRBV27 combines with J gene TRBJ2-1, with D possibly matching TRBD1 (6 bases). This CDR3 comprises 16 residues. Germline CDR1 MNHEY, CDR2 SMNVEV (reference sequence). Trimming shortened V by 5 bases and J by 0 bases, and 14 bases separated the two germline ends. CDR3 DNA sequence: TGTGCCAGCAGTACTAGACAGGCCAGCTCCTACAATGAGCAGTTCTTC. It codes for CASSTRQASSYNEQFF.

This chain joins TRBV6-4 and TRBJ2-3; weak D call: TRBD1 (6 bases). The germline gives CDR1 MRHNA, CDR2 SNTAGT. CDR3 size: 13 residues. The V and J ends lost 2 bases and 3 bases respectively, with 6 bases between them. The CDR3 spells CASSDRGTDTQYF. Here the CDR3 DNA reads TGTGCCAGCAGTGACAGGGGGACAGATACGCAGTATTTT.

This chain links TRBV2 with TRBJ1-1; the D is unclear. Germline CDR1 is SNHLY and CDR2 is FYNNEI. The CDR3 is made up of 14 amino acids. The CDR3 region is CCASTDGGGTEAFF. The CDR3 nucleotides read TGTTGCGCTTCGACTGACGGAGGCGGCACTGAAGCTTTCTTT.

This chain uses TRBV7-2 with TRBJ2-3; 9 nucleotides line up with TRBD2. This CDR3 is 15 amino acids long. Trimming removed 8 bases from V and 1 base from J; junction bases left unmatched: 7. Germline lookup yields CDR1 SGHTA and CDR2 FQGNSA. CDR3 nucleotides: TGTGCCAGCGCCAGGAGCGGGGGGCGCACAGATACGCAGTATTTT. It is translated as CASARSGGRTDTQYF. The whole variable domain, filled in from reference TRBV7-2 and TRBJ2-3, reads GAGVSQSPSNKVTEKGKDVELRCDPISGHTALYWYRQSLGQGLEFLIYFQGNSAPDKSGLPSDRFSAERTGGSVSTLTIQRTQQEDSAVYLCASARSGGRTDTQYFGPGTRLTVL.

The rearrangement uses TRBV7-8 and TRBJ2-2; TRBD2 is a possible D gene (5 bases). CDR3 length equals 14 residues. Germline V gene lookup returns CDR1 SGHVS and CDR2 FQNEAQ. The germline V and J ends were trimmed by 9 bases and 1 base, with 12 bases remaining between them. The CDR3 loop is CASQRAENTGELFF. In nucleotides, the CDR3 is TGTGCCAGTCAGAGGGCCGAGAACACCGGGGAGCTGTTTTTT.

The chain carries TRBV6-1 and TRBJ1-5; D is perhaps TRBD1 (5 bases). This CDR3 has 16 residues. Trimming cost V 3 bases and J 2 bases, with 14 bases left between them. The germline gives CDR1 MNHNS, CDR2 SASEGT. The CDR3: CASSDNSGMGNQPQHF. DNA for the CDR3: TGTGCCAGCAGTGATAATTCAGGGATGGGCAATCAGCCCCAGCATTTT.

The CDR3 DNA follows: TGTGCCACCAGCGTTACAGGTGAAAAACTGTTTTTT. Translated: CATSVTGEKLFF. The V gene is TRBV15, the J gene TRBJ1-4; D is possibly TRBD1 (5 bases). The V gene lost 5 bases and the J gene lost 7 bases, with 8 bases spanning the gap. The CDR3 is 12 residues long. Per germline, CDR1 LNHNV and CDR2 YYDKDF (reference sequence).

The chain is built from TRBV10-1 and TRBJ1-6, with a tentative D call TRBD1 (5 bases). Trimming cost V 0 bases and J 14 bases, with 14 bases left between them. CDR3 length equals 14 residues. Germline V gene sequence: CDR1 WNHNN, CDR2 SYGVQD (reference sequence). As DNA, the CDR3 is TGCGCCAGCAGTGAGTCGACAGCAGGAGCGACCCTCCACTTT. Translated: CASSESTAGATLHF.

This clone was counted between two and nine times. The genes are TRBV7-9 and TRBJ1-1, with 8 bases identical to TRBD1. The V gene's germline CDR1 is SEHNR and CDR2 FQNEAQ (reference sequence). V lost 3 bases, J lost 5 bases, and 8 bases stayed unmatched. CDR3 length: 15 residues. The CDR3 DNA follows: TGTGCCAGCAGCTTCGACAGGGGAAAGGGGACTGAAGCTTTCTTT. As protein: CASSFDRGKGTEAFF.